Shown below are 11 T cell receptor beta chains from a single sample sequenced in a study of T cell repertoires in cytomegalovirus infection. Their antigen targets remain unknown. TCRdb called the reads again in MiXCR, with one record for every CDR3 protein. Counted here are about 830,000 distinct CDR3 sequences, around a third occurring once; the ten biggest clones make up about an eighth. Sample: cultured CD8+ T cells from PBMCs, taken from culture after CMV antigen stimulation. These receptors all come from a human donor in good health (CMV status not recorded). Some clones in this sample may be carry-over from other donors' samples.

V gene TRBV11-3 combines with J gene TRBJ2-1; 7 bases line up with TRBD1. Germline V gives CDR1 SGHNT, CDR2 YENEEA. The junction had 4 bases not matched to a gene; V was cut back by 0 bases and J by 2 bases. The CDR3 is 16 residues long. The DNA for the CDR3 is TGTGCCAGCAGCTTAGAGGGTCAGGGGGCCTACAATGAGCAGTTCTTC. Translation gives CASSLEGQGAYNEQFF. Full variable domain (outside the CDR3, taken from reference TRBV11-3 and TRBJ2-1): EAGVVQSPRYKIIEKKQPVAFWCNPISGHNTLYWYLQNLGQGPELLIRYENEEAVDDSQLPKDRFSAERLKGVDSTLKIQPAELGDSAVYLCASSLEGQGAYNEQFFGPGTRLTVL.

The chain recombines TRBV7-6 with TRBJ2-2; D uncertain. Germline V gene sequence: CDR1 SGHVS, CDR2 FNYEAQ. The CDR3 spans 14 residues. The V gene lost 4 bases and the J gene lost 4 bases, with 10 bases spanning the gap. The CDR3 sequence is CASSYLVATGELFF. The CDR3, as DNA: TGTGCCAGCAGCTACCTGGTAGCCACCGGGGAGCTGTTTTTT. The variable domain in full, with the rest retrieved from reference TRBV7-6 and TRBJ2-2, is GAGVSQSPRYKVTKRGQDVALRCDPISGHVSLYWYRQALGQGPEFLTYFNYEAQQDKSGLPNDRFSAERPEGSISTLTIQRTEQRDSAMYRCASSYLVATGELFFGEGSRLTVL.

The chain carries TRBV6-6 and TRBJ2-1; TRBD1 matches at 8 bases. V dropped 3 bases and J dropped 4; count of bases not matched to a gene: 11. This CDR3 has 17 residues. CDR1 and CDR2 from the germline V gene are MNHNY and SVGAGI (reference sequence). CDR3 nucleotide sequence: TGTGCCAGCAGTTATCCGGGGACAGGATCATATTACAATGAGCAGTTCTTC. Residues: CASSYPGTGSYYNEQFF.

The chain joins TRBV27 to TRBJ1-5, with D maybe TRBD1 (6 bases). The CDR3 length is 18 residues. CDR1 and CDR2 from the germline V gene are MNHEY and SMNVEV (reference sequence). V gave up 4 bases and J gave up 2 bases, with 21 bases separating them. The CDR3 sequence is CASSSWLNLRQGNQPQHF. CDR3 nucleotide sequence: TGTGCCAGCAGTTCCTGGCTTAACCTCCGACAGGGCAATCAGCCCCAGCATTTT.

V usage is TRBV19 and J usage is TRBJ2-2; TRBD2 aligns across 9 bases. The V gene's germline CDR1 is LNHDA and CDR2 SQIVND (reference sequence). The length of the CDR3 is 18 residues. Trimming at V came to 5 bases and at J to 4 bases, leaving 14 bases not matched to a gene. The CDR3 loop is CASSPSHFSGGSTGELFF. CDR3 sequence (DNA): TGTGCCAGTAGTCCTTCTCACTTTAGCGGGGGCTCCACCGGGGAGCTGTTTTTT.

This rearrangement joins TRBV25-1 to TRBJ1-6; D might be TRBD1 (5 bases). CDR3 size: 17 residues. Germline CDR1 reads MGHDK; CDR2 reads SYGVNS. Deletions cut 1 base from V and 8 bases from J, with 18 bases between. The CDR3 spells CASSEWGDGVGDSPLHF. Here the CDR3 DNA reads TGTGCCAGCAGTGAATGGGGGGACGGAGTCGGGGATTCACCCCTCCACTTT.

This clonotype was observed at least ten times. The chain links TRBV7-9 to TRBJ2-3, with D maybe TRBD2 (6 bases). The V end lost 2 bases, the J end lost 3 bases, and 12 bases lay between the germline ends. CDR1 and CDR2 from the germline V gene are SEHNR and FQNEAQ (reference sequence). The CDR3 runs 15 residues. CDR3 region: CASSLRAGRTDTQYF. The DNA of the CDR3 is TGTGCCAGCAGCTTACGGGCAGGGAGGACAGATACGCAGTATTTT.

V and J are TRBV24-1 and TRBJ2-2; TRBD2 aligns across 7 bases. This CDR3 is built from 15 residues. Germline V gives CDR1 KGHDR, CDR2 SFDVKD. The trim removed 3 bases at V and 5 bases at J, leaving 5 bases unmatched. The CDR3 DNA sequence: TGTGCCACCAGTGATGCGGGGGAATTTACCGGGGAGCTGTTTTTT. It is translated as CATSDAGEFTGELFF.

This clonotype was seen many times. V and J are TRBV24-1 and TRBJ2-2; 8 bases line up with TRBD2. CDR1 and CDR2 from the germline V gene are KGHDR and SFDVKD. V was pared by 3 bases and J by 3 bases, with 2 bases of the junction left unmatched. The CDR3 has 15 amino acids. CDR3 sequence (DNA): TGTGCCACCAGTGATCCGGGGGGGGACACCGGGGAGCTGTTTTTT. Its protein is CATSDPGGDTGELFF.

The V gene is TRBV20-1, the J gene TRBJ2-2, with 10 bases fitting TRBD2. CDR3 size: 17 residues. With V trimmed by 0 bases and J by 7 bases, 11 bases remained unmatched. From germline, CDR1 is DFQATT and CDR2 SNEGSKA (reference sequence). Written as DNA, the CDR3 is TGCAGTGCTAGAGAGGGTCCTAGCGGGGGACTTGGCGGGGAGCTGTTTTTT. It is translated as CSAREGPSGGLGGELFF.

The CDR3, as DNA: TGTGCCAGCAGCGCGGAGGGGCCGAACACCGGGGAGCTGTTTTTT. Amino acids: CASSAEGPNTGELFF. This chain links TRBV9 with TRBJ2-2, with D maybe TRBD2 (6 bases). In germline, CDR1 is SGDLS, CDR2 YYNGEE. Trimming took 3 bases from V and 0 from J, leaving 9 bases between them. This CDR3 is built from 15 residues.